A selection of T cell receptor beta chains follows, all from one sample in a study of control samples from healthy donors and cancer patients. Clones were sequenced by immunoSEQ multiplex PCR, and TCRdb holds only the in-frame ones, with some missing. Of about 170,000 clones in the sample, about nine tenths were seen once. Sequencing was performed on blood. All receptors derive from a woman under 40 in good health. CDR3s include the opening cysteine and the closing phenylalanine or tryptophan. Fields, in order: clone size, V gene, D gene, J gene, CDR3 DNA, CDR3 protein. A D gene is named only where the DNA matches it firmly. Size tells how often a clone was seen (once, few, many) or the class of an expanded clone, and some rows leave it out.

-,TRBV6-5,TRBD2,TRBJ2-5,TGTGCCAGCATTAAACGGGGGGTAGAGACCCAGTACTTC,CASIKRGVETQYF
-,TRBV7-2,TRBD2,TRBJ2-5,TGTGCCAGCAGCCCGGCGGGACTACAACTGGAGACCCAGTACTTC,CASSPAGLQLETQYF
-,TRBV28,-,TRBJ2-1,TGTGCCAGCAGTTTTAGGTTGTACGAGCAGTTCTTC,CASSFRLYEQFF
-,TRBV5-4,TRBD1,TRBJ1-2,TGTGCCAGCAGAAGGACAGGTGACTATGGCTACACCTTC,CASRRTGDYGYTF
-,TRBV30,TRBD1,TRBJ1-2,TGTGCCTGGGAGGCCCCGGGACAGGGGCACCCCAACTATGGCTACACCTTC,CAWEAPGQGHPNYGYTF
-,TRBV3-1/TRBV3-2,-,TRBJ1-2,TGTGCCAGCAGCCAAGTCCGGTATGGCTACACCTTC,CASSQVRYGYTF
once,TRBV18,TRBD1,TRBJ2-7,TGTGCCAGCTCCCCCGGGACAGGGGCCCGCGAGCAGTACTTC,CASSPGTGAREQYF
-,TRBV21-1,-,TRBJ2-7,TGTGCCAGCAGCAAAGAGGAGGTGGAATCCTACGAGCAGTACTTC,CASSKEEVESYEQYF
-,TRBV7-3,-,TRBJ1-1,TGTGCCAGCAGCTTCTCGGAGAACACTGAAGCTTTCTTT,CASSFSENTEAFF
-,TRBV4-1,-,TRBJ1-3,TGCGCCAGCAGCCCGTGGGGGACTGGAAACACCATATATTTT,CASSPWGTGNTIYF
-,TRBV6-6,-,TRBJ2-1,TGTGCCAGCCGGCTAGCGCACAATGAGCAGTTCTTC,CASRLAHNEQFF
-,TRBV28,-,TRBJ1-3,TGTGCCAGCAGCCACGACAGGAGCTCTGGAAACACCATATATTTT,CASSHDRSSGNTIYF
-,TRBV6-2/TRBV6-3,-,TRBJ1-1,TGTGCCAGCAGTTCCCGAACAGTAGTGAACACTGAAGCTTTCTTT,CASSSRTVVNTEAFF
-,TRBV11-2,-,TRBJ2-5,TGTGCCAGCAGCTTAGGCCAAAAAGAGACCCAGTACTTC,CASSLGQKETQYF
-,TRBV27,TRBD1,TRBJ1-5,TGTGCCAGCAGTTTAGACAGGGGAGGTCAGCCCCAGCATTTT,CASSLDRGGQPQHF
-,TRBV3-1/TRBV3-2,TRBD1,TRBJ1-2,TGTGCCAGCAGCCAACGGGGACAGGGGAGCTATGGCTACACCTTC,CASSQRGQGSYGYTF
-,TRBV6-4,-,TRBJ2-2,TGTGCCAGCAGCCACAGCACCGGGGAGCTGTTTTTT,CASSHSTGELFF
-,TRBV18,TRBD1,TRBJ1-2,TGTGCCAGCTCACCACGGACAGGAATTGGCTACACCTTC,CASSPRTGIGYTF
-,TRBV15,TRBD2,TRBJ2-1,TGTGCCACCAGCAGCCCGGTAGCGGGGGGGCCCAATGAGCAGTTCTTC,CATSSPVAGGPNEQFF
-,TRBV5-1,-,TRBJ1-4,TGCGCCAGCAGCTTGCCAAATGAAAAACTGTTTTTT,CASSLPNEKLFF
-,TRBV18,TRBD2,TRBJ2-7,TGTGCCAGCTCACCACGGACTAGCGGGGGCTACGAGCAGTACTTC,CASSPRTSGGYEQYF
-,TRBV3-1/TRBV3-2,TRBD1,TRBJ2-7,TGTGCCAGCAGCCCGTCCCGGGACAGGGGGCACTACGAGCAGTACTTC,CASSPSRDRGHYEQYF
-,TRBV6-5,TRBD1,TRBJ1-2,TGTGCCAGCAGGAGGGACAGGGGGAACGGCTACACCTTC,CASRRDRGNGYTF
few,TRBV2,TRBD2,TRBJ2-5,TGTGCCAGCAGTGAATCGGGACTAGCGGGAGTTTTAGAGACCCAGTACTTC,CASSESGLAGVLETQYF
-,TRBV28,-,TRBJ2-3,TGTGCCAGCCAGGGGAATAGCACAGATACGCAGTATTTT,CASQGNSTDTQYF
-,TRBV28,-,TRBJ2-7,TGTGCCAGCAGCCGACAGGGAGGCTACGAGCAGTACTTC,CASSRQGGYEQYF
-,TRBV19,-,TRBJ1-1,TGTGCCAGTGGGGACGGGAACACTGAAGCTTTCTTT,CASGDGNTEAFF
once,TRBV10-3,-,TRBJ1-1,TGTGCCATCAGTGAGATGGGTGGGTGGACTGAAGCTTTCTTT,CAISEMGGWTEAFF
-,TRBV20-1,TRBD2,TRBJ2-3,TGCAGTGCTAGTTATAGCGGGAGCCCAGATACGCAGTATTTT,CSASYSGSPDTQYF
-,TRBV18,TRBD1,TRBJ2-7,TGTGCCAGCTCACCCCTCCCTTTGACAGGGGGCGAATACGAGCAGTACTTC,CASSPLPLTGGEYEQYF
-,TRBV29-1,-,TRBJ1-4,TGCAGCGTTGAAGATCAAGGGGGGAGTGAAAAACTGTTTTTT,CSVEDQGGSEKLFF
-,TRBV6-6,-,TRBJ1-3,TGTGCCAGCAGCCGTGACAGCTCTGGAAACACCATATATTTT,CASSRDSSGNTIYF
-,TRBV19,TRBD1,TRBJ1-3,TGTGCCAGGAGGGACAGGGGTTACACCATATATTTT,CARRDRGYTIYF
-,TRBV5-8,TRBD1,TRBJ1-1,TGTGCCAGCAGCTCCGGACAGGGTTATACTGAAGCTTTCTTT,CASSSGQGYTEAFF
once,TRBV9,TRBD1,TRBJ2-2,TGTGCCAGCAGCCCAGGACAGGGAATGACCGGGGAGCTGTTTTTT,CASSPGQGMTGELFF
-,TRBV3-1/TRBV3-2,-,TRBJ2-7,TGTGCCAGCAGCCAAGATACACACGAGCAGTACTTC,CASSQDTHEQYF
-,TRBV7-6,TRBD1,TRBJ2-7,TGTGCCAGCAGCTTAGCGGGACAGGGGTACGAGCAGTACTTC,CASSLAGQGYEQYF
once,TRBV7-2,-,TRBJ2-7,TGTGCCAGCAGCTTAGGTCAGGGATTGTACGAGCAGTACTTC,CASSLGQGLYEQYF
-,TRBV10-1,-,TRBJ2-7,TGCGCCAGCAGTGGAACGGGGGAAGAGGGCGAGCAGTACTTC,CASSGTGEEGEQYF
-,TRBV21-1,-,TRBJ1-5,TGTGCCAGCAGCAAAGTGGTCAGGGGATCCTATAGCAATCAGCCCCAGCATTTT,CASSKVVRGSYSNQPQHF
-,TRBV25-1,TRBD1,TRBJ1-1,TGTGCCAGCAGTGACCCGGGACAGGGGGTGAACACTGAAGCTTTCTTT,CASSDPGQGVNTEAFF
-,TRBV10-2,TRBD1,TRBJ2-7,TGCGCCAGCAACGGGACAGGGGGCGAAGAGCAGTACTTC,CASNGTGGEEQYF
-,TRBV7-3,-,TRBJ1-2,TGTGCCAGCAGCACCGGGATGATCTATGGCTACACCTTC,CASSTGMIYGYTF
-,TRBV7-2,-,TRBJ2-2,TGTGCCAGCAGCTTAAACGATTGGAACACCGGGGAGCTGTTTTTT,CASSLNDWNTGELFF
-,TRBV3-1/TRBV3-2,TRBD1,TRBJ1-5,TGTGCCAGCAGCCCAGGACAGGGGTGGCAGCCCCAGCATTTT,CASSPGQGWQPQHF
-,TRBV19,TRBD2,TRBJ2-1,TGTGCCAGTAGTATTGGCGGGAGGGGGAATGAGCAGTTCTTC,CASSIGGRGNEQFF
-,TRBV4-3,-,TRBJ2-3,TGCGCCAGCAGCCAGGGGTGGACTTCCACAGATACGCAGTATTTT,CASSQGWTSTDTQYF
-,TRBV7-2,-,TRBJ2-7,TGTGCCAGCAGCTTAGGAGCTAGCGTCACCTACGAGCAGTACTTC,CASSLGASVTYEQYF
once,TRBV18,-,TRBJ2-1,TGTGCCAGCTCACCACAGGGTGGAACCTACAATGAGCAGTTCTTC,CASSPQGGTYNEQFF
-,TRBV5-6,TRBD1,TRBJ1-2,TGTGCCAGCAGCTTGGCCCCATACAGGGGGTACTATGGCTACACCTTC,CASSLAPYRGYYGYTF
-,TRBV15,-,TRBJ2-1,TGTGCCACCAGCGGAGACATAGAATACAATGAGCAGTTCTTC,CATSGDIEYNEQFF
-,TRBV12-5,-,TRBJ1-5,TGTGCTAGTGGTTTGGCCGGGACCCATAGCAATCAGCCCCAGCATTTT,CASGLAGTHSNQPQHF
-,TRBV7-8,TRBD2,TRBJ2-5,TGTGCCAGCAGCCCCCACCGACAGGGGACTAGCGGGAGGGCCCAAGAGACCCAGTACTTC,CASSPHRQGTSGRAQETQYF
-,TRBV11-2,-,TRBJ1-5,TGTGCCAGCAGCTTAGATAGTCCGGGGAGCAATCAGCCCCAGCATTTT,CASSLDSPGSNQPQHF
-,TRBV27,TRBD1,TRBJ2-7,TGTGCCAGCAGTGACAGGGCAGCCTACGAGCAGTACTTC,CASSDRAAYEQYF